This TCR beta chain was identified in a study of OX40 agonist ivuxolimab in advanced cancers. Profiling relied on immunoSEQ multiplex PCR, and the TCRdb table lists in-frame clones only, not all of them. The top ten clones hold 0.19% of a sample with some 84,000 clones, 89% of them seen once. Systemic immunosuppression or autoimmune disease history was grounds to exclude patients. Blood specimens came from baseline, cycle 4 day 1, and cycle 7 day 1. Trimming pared 2 bases from V and 2 bases from J, leaving 10 bases between. The CDR3 is made up of 14 amino acids. Germline V gene lookup returns CDR1 SGHNT and CDR2 YYREEE (reference sequence).

The sequencing here drew on CD4+ or CD8+ T cells sorted from blood, taken in a trial of the OX40 agonist ivuxolimab. The genes are TRBV5-4 and TRBJ2-5, with D possibly being TRBD2 (5 bases). This receptor was identified in an adult with an advanced solid tumor such as melanoma, head and neck, liver or kidney cancer. The CDR3 loop is CASSFNGVQETQYF. The CDR3 bases are TGTGCCAGCAGCTTCAACGGGGTACAAGAGACCCAGTACTTC.